This T cell receptor (beta chain) originates from a study of T cells after yellow fever vaccination. The study, taken as a whole, reports: Abundant clonotypes from the bulk population could have been carried over as contaminants into FACS-sorted repertoires.

In its sample, this clonotype was seen many times. What it binds is unknown. A process of 5'RACE template switching, which added a universal primer site and UMIs, was used to make TCR cDNA. TCRdb called the 5' RACE reads again in MiXCR, with one record for every CDR3 protein. The table lists approximately 580,000 distinct CDR3 sequences, about a sixth of them singletons. Trimming removed 0 bases at V and 5 bases at J, with 8 bases between. Per germline, CDR1 SGHRS and CDR2 YFSETQ. The CDR3 covers 13 residues. The chain combines TRBV5-1 with TRBJ2-5, with unresolved D. Sequenced material: PBMCs, taken about 5 days after the first yellow fever vaccination. This receptor was obtained from a man aged 18 to 29 who received the YFV17D yellow fever vaccine. The CDR3 DNA follows: TGCGCCAGCAGCTTGGCCCTGGGGGAGACCCAGTACTTC. It encodes CASSLALGETQYF.